This T cell receptor beta chain was observed in a study of PD-L1 blockade in urothelial cancer. At the level of the study: In the patient group, twenty-five of 29 were males with bladder-origin urothelial cancer.

Specified time point: pretreatment peripheral blood. Pretreatment and on-treatment samples were taken, numbering 1 to 8 per patient. Assay used: immunoSEQ multiplex PCR; TCRdb lists only in-frame clones, some missing. The sample shows approximately 72,000 clones, approximately 83% of them seen only once. The source was PBMCs, collected around atezolizumab (anti-PD-L1) treatment. This sequence originates from a man between 60 and 75 years old with urothelial cancer.

The CDR3 coding sequence is TGTGCCAGCAGTTTCACCGCGGACAGGGGGGAGACCCAGTACTTC. Translated, it gives CASSFTADRGETQYF. This chain uses TRBV7-2 with TRBJ2-5; 10 bases fit TRBD1. J was trimmed by 5 bases and V by 6 bases; bases with no gene match: 9. Germline V gives CDR1 SGHTA, CDR2 FQGNSA. The CDR3 contains 15 residues.